The clone carrying this TCR beta chain showed up just once. Measured with immunoSEQ multiplex PCR; TCRdb has only the in-frame clones, and not every one. The table has around 94,000 clones, about four fifths seen once. This entry belongs to a study of blood T cell repertoires in COVID-19. Study details: Both acute and convalescent COVID-19 samples were obtained from the United States, Italy and Spain. T cells, B-cell-depleted T cells, or PBMCs provided the cDNA or gDNA that served as material.

V lost 2 bases and J lost 4, with 5 bases in between. Germline V gene sequence: CDR1 SGHVS, CDR2 FQNEAQ. The length of the CDR3 is 12 residues. The chain has TRBV7-8 and TRBJ2-5; D gene unclear. The source of this sequence is a human donor in a cohort sampled during active COVID-19. Sequenced material: peripheral blood. The CDR3 reads CASSLLVETQYF. The DNA of the CDR3 is TGTGCCAGCAGCTTACTCGTAGAGACCCAGTACTTC.